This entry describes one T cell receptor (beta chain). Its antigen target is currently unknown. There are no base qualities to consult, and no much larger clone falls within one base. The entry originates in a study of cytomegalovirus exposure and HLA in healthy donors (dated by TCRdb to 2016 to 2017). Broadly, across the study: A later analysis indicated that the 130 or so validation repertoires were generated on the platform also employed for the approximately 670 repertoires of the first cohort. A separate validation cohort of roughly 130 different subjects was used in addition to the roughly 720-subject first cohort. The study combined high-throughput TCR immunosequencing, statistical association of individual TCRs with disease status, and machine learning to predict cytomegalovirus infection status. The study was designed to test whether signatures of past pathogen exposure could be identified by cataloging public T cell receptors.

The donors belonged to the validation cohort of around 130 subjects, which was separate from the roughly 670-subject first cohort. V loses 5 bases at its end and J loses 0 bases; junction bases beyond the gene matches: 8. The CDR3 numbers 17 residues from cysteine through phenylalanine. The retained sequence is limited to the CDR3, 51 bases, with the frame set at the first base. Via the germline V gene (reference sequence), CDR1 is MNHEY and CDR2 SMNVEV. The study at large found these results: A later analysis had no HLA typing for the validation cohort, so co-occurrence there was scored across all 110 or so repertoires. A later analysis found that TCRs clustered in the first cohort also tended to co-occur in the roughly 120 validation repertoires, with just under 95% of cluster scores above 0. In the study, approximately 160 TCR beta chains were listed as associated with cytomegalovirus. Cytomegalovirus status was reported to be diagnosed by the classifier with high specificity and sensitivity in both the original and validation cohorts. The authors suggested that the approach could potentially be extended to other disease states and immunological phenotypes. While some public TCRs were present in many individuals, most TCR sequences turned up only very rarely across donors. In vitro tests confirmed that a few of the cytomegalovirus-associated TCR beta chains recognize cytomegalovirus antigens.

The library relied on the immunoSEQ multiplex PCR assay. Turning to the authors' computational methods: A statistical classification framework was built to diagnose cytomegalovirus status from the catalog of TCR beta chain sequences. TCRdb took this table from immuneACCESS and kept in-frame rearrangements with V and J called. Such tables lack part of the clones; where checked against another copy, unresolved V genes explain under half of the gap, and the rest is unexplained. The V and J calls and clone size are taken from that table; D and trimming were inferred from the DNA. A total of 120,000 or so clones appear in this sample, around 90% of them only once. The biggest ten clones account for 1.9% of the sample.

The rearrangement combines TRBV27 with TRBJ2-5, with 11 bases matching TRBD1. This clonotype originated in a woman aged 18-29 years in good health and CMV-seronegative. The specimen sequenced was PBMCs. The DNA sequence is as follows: TGTGCCAGCAGTGTGGGACAGGGGGAACCGTACCAAGAGACCCAGTACTTC. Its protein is CASSVGQGEPYQETQYF.